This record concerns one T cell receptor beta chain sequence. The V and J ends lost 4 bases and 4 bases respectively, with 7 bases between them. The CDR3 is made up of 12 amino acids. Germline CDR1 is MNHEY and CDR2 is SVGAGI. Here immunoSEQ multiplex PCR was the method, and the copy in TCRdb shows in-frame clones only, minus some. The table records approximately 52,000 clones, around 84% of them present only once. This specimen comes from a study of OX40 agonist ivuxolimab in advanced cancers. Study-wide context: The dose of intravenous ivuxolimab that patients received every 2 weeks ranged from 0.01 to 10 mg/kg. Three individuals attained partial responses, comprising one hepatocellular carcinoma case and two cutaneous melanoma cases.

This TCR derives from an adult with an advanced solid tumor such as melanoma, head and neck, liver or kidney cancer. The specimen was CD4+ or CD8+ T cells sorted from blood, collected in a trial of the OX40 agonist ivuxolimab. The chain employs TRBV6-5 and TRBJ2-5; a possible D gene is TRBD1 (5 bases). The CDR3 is CASSSGLETQYF. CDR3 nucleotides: TGTGCCAGCAGTTCAGGGTTAGAGACCCAGTACTTC.